Described below is a single T cell receptor beta chain sequence and its context. Participants' reported clinical history set cohort assignment. This entry belongs to a study of blood T cell repertoires in COVID-19. The authors' processing: Reference gene primer amplification gave estimated nucleated cell counts. Sequenced by immunoSEQ multiplex PCR; TCRdb stores in-frame clones only, minus some. V, J and clone size reflect that table, while D and trimming were determined from the DNA. The table lists a few hundred thousand clones, roughly 90% of them singletons. The CDR3 runs 16 residues. The germline CDR1 and CDR2 sequences are SGHRS and YFSETQ. Trimming pared 6 bases from V and 6 bases from J, leaving 21 bases between.

The sequenced material came from PBMCs or T cells enriched from blood (not recorded which). J is TRBJ1-4 and V is TRBV5-1; D is possibly TRBD1 (6 bases). The TCR originated in a woman aged 25-40 years who had recovered from COVID-19. CDR3 bases: TGCGCCAGCACTGACGGGTTTGACAGGATGGATGAAAAACTGTTTTTT. Encoded protein: CASTDGFDRMDEKLFF.